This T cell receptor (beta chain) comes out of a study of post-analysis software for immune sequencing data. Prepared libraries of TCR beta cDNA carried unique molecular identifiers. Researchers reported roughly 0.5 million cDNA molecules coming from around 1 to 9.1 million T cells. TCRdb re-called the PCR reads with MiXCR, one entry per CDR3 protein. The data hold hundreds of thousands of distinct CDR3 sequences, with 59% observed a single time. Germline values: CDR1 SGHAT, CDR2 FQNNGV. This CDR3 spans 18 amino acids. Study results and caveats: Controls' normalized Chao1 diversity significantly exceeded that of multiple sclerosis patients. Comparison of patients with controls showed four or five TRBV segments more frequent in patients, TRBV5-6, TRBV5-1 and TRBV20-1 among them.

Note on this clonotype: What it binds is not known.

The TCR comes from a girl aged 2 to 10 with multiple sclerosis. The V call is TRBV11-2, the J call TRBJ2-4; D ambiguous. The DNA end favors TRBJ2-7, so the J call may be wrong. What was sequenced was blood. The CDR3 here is CASSLGYRAASPAYEQYF. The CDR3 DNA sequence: TGTGCCAGCAGCTTAGGATACCGTGCCGCCTCCCCCGCCTACGAGCAGTACTTC.